The 27 T cell receptor beta chains presented below share a single source sample, sequenced in a study of T cell responses to AZD1222 COVID-19 vaccine (dated by TCRdb to the early 2020s). The time point label, as the study defines it: baseline before first vaccination. The method behind the library was the immunoSEQ multiplex PCR assay. Here the immuneACCESS table is served through TCRdb, limited to in-frame sequences with V and J called. Missing clones are a known gap in these copies; in checked studies unresolved V genes cover under half, and the rest lacks a known reason. The sample table lists about 100,000 clones, about 83% of them with a count of one. The ten top clones hold about a sixth of the sample. The specimen was peripheral blood, collected on day 0 of AZD1222 vaccination. The receptors derive from an adult in good health.

The rearrangement links TRBV6-5 to TRBJ2-1, with 9 bases aligning to TRBD2. CDR1 is MNHEY and CDR2 is SVGAGI in the germline V gene. The CDR3 consists of 15 residues. V shed 8 bases and J 5 bases; nucleotides not matched to a gene: 10. CDR3 amino acids: CASQTSGASNNEQFF. The CDR3 DNA is TGTGCCAGCCAGACTAGCGGAGCCTCTAACAATGAGCAGTTCTTC.

CDR3 in amino acids: CASSLYREDQPQHF. As DNA, the CDR3 is TGTGCCAGCAGTTTATACAGGGAAGATCAGCCCCAGCATTTT. This chain links TRBV27 with TRBJ1-5, with TRBD1 as a possible D gene (6 bases). The CDR3 has 14 residues. Germline loops: CDR1 MNHEY, CDR2 SMNVEV (reference sequence). Trimming stripped 1 base from V and 5 bases from J, with 9 bases between.

The CDR3 nucleotides read TGTGCCAGCAGCTTCTCCGGGACACAGAACACTGAAGCTTTCTTT. It is translated as CASSFSGTQNTEAFF. The V gene is TRBV7-9, the J gene TRBJ1-1; the D gene is possibly TRBD1 (6 bases). CDR1 SEHNR and CDR2 FQNEAQ come from the germline V gene (reference sequence). The CDR3 length is 15 residues. Trimming stripped 3 bases from V and 1 base from J, with 12 bases between. Drawing the rest from reference TRBV7-9 and TRBJ1-1, the complete variable domain is DTGVSQNPRHKITKRGQNVTFRCDPISEHNRLYWYRQTLGQGPEFLTYFQNEAQLEKSRLLSDRFSAERPKGSFSTLEIQRTEQGDSAMYLCASSFSGTQNTEAFFGQGTRLTVV.

The chain carries TRBV9 and TRBJ2-2; 10 nucleotides line up with TRBD2. Germline CDR1 SGDLS, CDR2 YYNGEE. The V segment lost 2 bases and the J segment 6 bases; nucleotides outside the gene matches: 7. The CDR3 totals 16 residues. CDR3 in DNA: TGTGCCAGCAGCGTCCAAGCGGGGGGGCTTTCCGGGGAGCTGTTTTTT. Protein: CASSVQAGGLSGELFF.

This chain joins TRBV19 and TRBJ1-4, with a tentative D call TRBD1 (5 bases). CDR1 is LNHDA and CDR2 is SQIVND in the germline V gene (reference sequence). Trimming left V 3 bases short and J 8 bases short, with 7 bases between. This CDR3 contains 12 residues. The CDR3 sequence is CASSIKGEKLFF. The CDR3 nucleotides are TGTGCCAGTAGTATCAAGGGGGAAAAACTGTTTTTT.

The V and J genes are TRBV30 and TRBJ1-2, with a weak D call TRBD1 (5 bases). The CDR3 is 13 amino acids. V was cut by 0 bases and J by 3 bases, with 8 bases left in between. Germline CDR1 GTSNPN, CDR2 SVGIG (reference sequence). In nucleotides, the CDR3 is TGTGCCTGGAGTGTACTGGGGGACTATGGCTACACCTTC. This gives the protein CAWSVLGDYGYTF.

The chain uses TRBV3-1 (or the pseudogene TRBV3-2) and TRBJ2-5; unclear D gene. V lost 2 bases to trimming and J lost 4 bases, with 11 bases between them. The CDR3 has 14 residues. From germline, CDR1 is LGHDT and CDR2 YNNKEL (reference sequence). CDR3 DNA: TGTGCCAGCAGCCAACCCAATCGGAGAGAGACCCAGTACTTC. Protein sequence: CASSQPNRRETQYF.

The V call is TRBV5-1, the J call TRBJ1-2, with TRBD1 identical over 8 bases. Germline assignment: CDR1 SGHRS and CDR2 YFSETQ. The length of the CDR3 is 15 residues. V dropped 4 bases and J dropped 3; count of bases not matched to a gene: 8. The CDR3 region has the DNA TGCGCCAGCAGCACTACGACAGGGGCGGACTATGGCTACACCTTC. Translating gives CASSTTTGADYGYTF.

The chain has TRBV6-5 and TRBJ2-6; TRBD1 matches 7 bases. Losses at the gene ends were 5 bases for V and 2 bases for J; bases not matched to a gene: 3. The CDR3 runs 15 residues. Germline V gene sequence: CDR1 MNHEY, CDR2 SVGAGI. The CDR3 loop reads CASSTQGAGANVLTF. The DNA of the CDR3 is TGTGCCAGCAGTACCCAGGGGGCTGGGGCCAACGTCCTGACTTTC.

This clone appeared a few times. The V and J genes are TRBV19 and TRBJ2-7; TRBD2 aligns across 9 bases. After removal of 4 bases from V and 4 bases from J, the junction contained 5 bases not matched to a gene. The germline V gene has CDR1 LNHDA and CDR2 SQIVND (reference sequence). The CDR3 is 14 amino acids. The CDR3 sequence: CASSNSGSGYEQYF. The CDR3 bases are TGTGCCAGTAGTAATAGCGGGAGCGGATACGAGCAGTACTTC.

This chain uses TRBV6-5 with TRBJ1-2, with 8 bases that match TRBD1. CDR3 length: 13 residues. Losses at the gene ends were 7 bases for V and 4 bases for J; bases not matched to a gene: 5. Germline CDR1 and CDR2: MNHEY and SVGAGI. The CDR3, as DNA: TGTGCCAGCACCCCAGGGGGCATCTATGGCTACACCTTC. This gives the protein CASTPGGIYGYTF.

The chain is built from TRBV2 and TRBJ2-3; 8 bases are a match to TRBD2. V trimming: 8 bases; J trimming: 2 bases; junction bases outside the gene matches: 6. This CDR3 spans 14 amino acids. Germline lookup yields CDR1 SNHLY and CDR2 FYNNEI. CDR3 protein: CASRPGLDTDTQYF. The CDR3 bases are TGTGCCAGCCGACCGGGACTAGACACAGATACGCAGTATTTT.

This clone has just one count. The V call is TRBV3-1 (or the pseudogene TRBV3-2), the J call TRBJ1-2, with a tentative D call TRBD1 (5 bases). V dropped 4 bases and J dropped 0 bases, with 15 bases sitting between them. The CDR3 extends over 16 amino acids. The germline gives CDR1 LGHDT, CDR2 YNNKEL (reference sequence). The CDR3 DNA is TGTGCCAGCAGCCCTTCTACGGGGGGTACTAACTATGGCTACACCTTC. It yields the protein CASSPSTGGTNYGYTF.

This chain joins TRBV28 and TRBJ1-4; D is unresolved. The CDR3 has 15 amino acids. Germline V gene lookup returns CDR1 MDHEN and CDR2 SYDVKM. V was pared by 4 bases and J by 0 bases, with 9 bases between. The CDR3 sequence is CASSSSSATNEKLFF. CDR3 DNA: TGTGCCAGCAGTTCCTCTTCCGCAACTAATGAAAAACTGTTTTTT.

The chain couples TRBV7-9 to TRBJ1-2; D call uncertain. The ends were cut back, 1 base at V and 1 base at J, with 4 bases in the middle. Germline loops: CDR1 SEHNR, CDR2 FQNEAQ (reference sequence). This CDR3 has 13 residues. CDR3 coding DNA: TGTGCCAGCAGCTTAGGGGGTAACTATGGCTACACCTTC. Protein product: CASSLGGNYGYTF.

This clone appeared once. The chain joins TRBV10-3 to TRBJ1-5, with TRBD1 matching over 8 bases. The CDR3 runs to 15 residues. The V segment lost 9 bases and the J segment 7 bases; nucleotides outside the gene matches: 14. Germline V gene lookup returns CDR1 ENHRY and CDR2 SYGVKD. In nucleotides, the CDR3 is TGTGCCATTGGGTCCACCGGACAGGGTGACCAGCCCCAGCATTTT. It encodes CAIGSTGQGDQPQHF.

The genes are TRBV5-4 and TRBJ2-1, with D possibly TRBD2 on 6 matching bases. Germline V lookup: CDR1 SGHNT, CDR2 YYREEE (reference sequence). CDR3 length: 16 amino acids. The V end was cut by 6 bases, the J end by 0 bases, with 16 bases between. The DNA for the CDR3 is TGTGCCAGCACTGGCCGCGGGACGAGCTCCTACAATGAGCAGTTCTTC. Its protein product is CASTGRGTSSYNEQFF.

This sequence joins TRBV29-1 and TRBJ2-5; D not resolved. CDR3 size: 12 residues. In germline, CDR1 is SQVTM, CDR2 ANQGSEA. V dropped 2 bases and J dropped 1 base, with 5 bases sitting between them. CDR3 sequence reads: CSVERSQETQYF. CDR3 coding DNA: TGCAGCGTTGAACGGAGCCAAGAGACCCAGTACTTC.

V usage is TRBV18 and J usage is TRBJ1-1; perhaps TRBD1 as D (6 bases). V gave up 4 bases and J gave up 2 bases, with 20 bases separating them. CDR1 and CDR2 from the germline V gene are KGHSH and LQKENI. The CDR3 is 17 residues long. The chain's CDR3 is CASSLPGGARYNTEAFF. DNA for the CDR3: TGTGCCAGCTCACTTCCGGGGGGGGCGCGTTACAACACTGAAGCTTTCTTT.

This clone was detected a few times. One end of the junction fails to match germline, which may point to a read error. The genes are TRBV7-6 and TRBJ1-6, with a weak D call TRBD1 (5 bases). This CDR3 contains 14 residues. Germline V gene lookup returns CDR1 SGHVS and CDR2 FNYEAQ. CDR3 region: CASSLGEGGSPLHF. The CDR3, as DNA: TGTGCCAGCAGTTTAGGGGAGGGTGGTTCACCCCTCCACTTT.

This sequence joins TRBV7-2 and TRBJ1-1; D is unclear. Germline V lookup: CDR1 SGHTA, CDR2 FQGNSA. The V end lost 1 base, the J end lost 6 bases, and 12 bases lay between the germline ends. This CDR3 contains 14 residues. Written as DNA, the CDR3 is TGTGCCAGCAGCTTAGTTGGTGTGGGCGCTGAAGCTTTCTTT. It yields the protein CASSLVGVGAEAFF. The full variable domain, with the rest looked up from reference TRBV7-2 and TRBJ1-1, is GAGVSQSPSNKVTEKGKDVELRCDPISGHTALYWYRQSLGQGLEFLIYFQGNSAPDKSGLPSDRFSAERTGGSVSTLTIQRTQQEDSAVYLCASSLVGVGAEAFFGQGTRLTVV.

The table lists this clone with a count of one. The chain couples TRBV7-9 to TRBJ1-1; 9 bases match TRBD1. CDR1 is SEHNR, CDR2 FQNEAQ, per germline (reference sequence). V was pared by 4 bases and J by 1 base, with 7 bases of the junction left unmatched. The CDR3 extends over 16 amino acids. This chain's CDR3 is CASSSQGAFPNTEAFF. The CDR3 DNA sequence: TGTGCCAGCAGCTCACAGGGGGCTTTCCCGAACACTGAAGCTTTCTTT.

The chain carries TRBV27 and TRBJ2-1; 8 bases align to TRBD1. CDR1 and CDR2 from the germline V gene are MNHEY and SMNVEV (reference sequence). The CDR3 loop spans 16 amino acids. Trimming cost V 5 bases and J 1 base; bases outside gene matches: 7. CDR3 region: CASSESGGGSYNEQFF. DNA of the CDR3: TGTGCCAGCAGTGAATCAGGGGGCGGATCCTACAATGAGCAGTTCTTC.

This clone was counted a single time. The rearrangement links TRBV18 to TRBJ1-5, with D unclear. This CDR3 has 14 residues. V dropped 6 bases and J dropped 7 bases, with 16 bases sitting between them. Germline V gene lookup returns CDR1 KGHSH and CDR2 LQKENI. The CDR3 DNA sequence: TGTGCCAGCTCCCGATCAAGGTTAGAACAGCCCCAGCATTTT. Translated: CASSRSRLEQPQHF.

The chain links TRBV27 to TRBJ1-5; weak D call: TRBD1 (6 bases). CDR1 and CDR2 from the germline V gene are MNHEY and SMNVEV (reference sequence). The CDR3 length is 16 residues. The ends were cut back, 5 bases at V and 11 bases at J, with 25 bases in the middle. CDR3 region: CASSINAGHPPGAQHF. The CDR3 DNA is TGTGCCAGCAGTATAAACGCGGGACACCCACCTGGGGCCCAGCATTTT.

V usage is TRBV5-1 and J usage is TRBJ2-2, with 9 bases identical to TRBD2. This CDR3 spans 16 amino acids. Losses at the gene ends were 4 bases for V and 4 bases for J; bases not matched to a gene: 8. The germline V gene has CDR1 SGHRS and CDR2 YFSETQ. CDR3 sequence: CASSPRLAGFTGELFF. CDR3 in DNA: TGCGCCAGCAGCCCCAGGCTAGCGGGGTTCACCGGGGAGCTGTTTTTT. The variable domain in full, with the rest retrieved from reference TRBV5-1 and TRBJ2-2, is KAGVTQTPRYLIKTRGQQVTLSCSPISGHRSVSWYQQTPGQGLQFLFEYFSETQRNKGNFPGRFSGRQFSNSRSEMNVSTLELGDSALYLCASSPRLAGFTGELFFGEGSRLTVL.

The CDR3 region is CASYLSSYNEQFF. For the CDR3, the DNA is TGTGCCAGCTACCTAAGCTCCTACAATGAGCAGTTCTTC. The chain carries TRBV2 and TRBJ2-1, with D unresolved. CDR1 is SNHLY and CDR2 is FYNNEI in the germline V gene. The V and J ends lost 8 bases and 0 bases respectively, with 8 bases between them. There are 13 residues in the CDR3.